This T cell receptor beta chain was observed in a study of somatic mutations in cytotoxic T cells in rheumatoid arthritis. Across the whole study: Right after diagnosis, and before any treatment had started, patient peripheral blood (about 29 ml EDTA) was drawn. The researchers flow-sorted some T-cell populations stained with V beta antibodies and got nearly 100% purity, and these included V beta1+ cells sequenced for TCRB.

For this clone: Its antigen remains unknown.

The CDR3 totals 12 residues. CDR1 is SGHAT and CDR2 is FQDESV in the germline V gene (reference sequence). V was shortened by 10 bases and J by 1 base, with 7 bases between the two germline ends. The method was immunoSEQ multiplex PCR; TCRdb's version includes in-frame clones alone and lacks a portion of them. The sample has 3,000 to 3,500 clones, over 70% seen once. Overall study findings and caveats: About an eighth of the 65 patients had a largest CD8+ clone above 20% of CD8+ cells. Measured CD8+ T-cell clonality, a value compared between rheumatoid arthritis patients and age-matched healthy controls, did not differ significantly.

The chain uses TRBV11-1 and TRBJ2-2, with D perhaps matching TRBD2 (6 bases). This TCR came from a man in his forties or fifties with rheumatoid arthritis. The specimen was CD8+ T cells sorted from blood. CDR3 bases: TGTGCCATGCGGGAGAACACCGGGGAGCTGTTTTTT. Residues: CAMRENTGELFF.